These 13 T cell receptor beta chains were sequenced from one sample in a study of early T cells in non-severe SARS-CoV-2 infection. TCRdb reprocessed the 5' RACE reads via MiXCR and lists one record per CDR3 protein. The profile shows roughly 70,000 distinct CDR3 sequences, 20% of them singletons. Sequencing was performed on whole blood, taken at baseline. Receptors originate from an adult who was a healthcare worker with PCR-confirmed SARS-CoV-2 infection or an uninfected control (not recorded which).

This chain uses TRBV20-1 with TRBJ2-7; 8 bases fit TRBD2. CDR3 length: 16 amino acids. Trimming took 2 bases from V and 3 from J; bases not matched to a gene: 12. The V gene's germline CDR1 is DFQATT and CDR2 SNEGSKA (reference sequence). CDR3 sequence: CSARSHITSGNYEQYF. CDR3 sequence (DNA): TGCAGTGCTAGAAGCCATATCACTAGCGGAAACTACGAGCAGTACTTC.

The rearrangement joins TRBV7-9 to TRBJ1-6; no reliable D call. This CDR3 region has 15 residues. Germline loops: CDR1 SEHNR, CDR2 FQNEAQ (reference sequence). V lost 5 bases and J 5 bases, leaving 13 bases between the germline ends. As DNA, the CDR3 is TGTGCCAGCAGCCGGGCAGGCATCGATAATTCACCCCTCCACTTT. Protein sequence: CASSRAGIDNSPLHF. The entire variable domain, with the rest obtained from reference TRBV7-9 and TRBJ1-6, is as follows: DTGVSQNPRHKITKRGQNVTFRCDPISEHNRLYWYRQTLGQGPEFLTYFQNEAQLEKSRLLSDRFSAERPKGSFSTLEIQRTEQGDSAMYLCASSRAGIDNSPLHFGNGTRLTVT.

This clonotype was counted between two and nine times. This sequence joins TRBV7-3 and TRBJ2-1; 7 bases fit TRBD2. V shed 6 bases, J shed 7 bases, and the junction held 6 bases outside the gene matches. Germline loops: CDR1 SGHTA, CDR2 FQGTGA. CDR3 length: 13 amino acids. CDR3 region: CASSRGRENEQFF. CDR3 bases: TGTGCCAGCAGTCGGGGGAGGGAGAATGAGCAGTTCTTC.

The rearrangement uses TRBV29-1 and TRBJ2-1, with 10 bases lining up with TRBD2. J was trimmed by 9 bases and V by 6 bases; bases with no gene match: 8. CDR3 length equals 13 residues. Per germline, CDR1 SQVTM and CDR2 ANQGSEA. The CDR3 DNA follows: TGCAGCGTCCGAGCTAGCGGGGGCGGTGAGCAGTTCTTC. Its translation is CSVRASGGGEQFF.

This clonotype was picked up a small number of times. The chain carries TRBV19 and TRBJ2-5; no definite D call. This CDR3 region has 13 residues. The V end was cut by 5 bases, the J end by 5 bases, with 12 bases between. The germline CDR1 and CDR2 sequences are LNHDA and SQIVND (reference sequence). The DNA of the CDR3 is TGTGCCAGTAGTTCAAGGCCCGGGGAGACCCAGTACTTC. Amino acid sequence: CASSSRPGETQYF.

The table lists this clonotype with a few counts. The chain links TRBV6-1 to TRBJ2-3; 10 nucleotides match TRBD2. With 4 bases clipped from V and 3 bases from J, the junction kept 1 base outside the gene matches. The CDR3 runs to 14 residues. The germline gives CDR1 MNHNS, CDR2 SASEGT. CDR3 protein: CASSVAGGTDTQYF. The CDR3 bases are TGTGCCAGCAGTGTAGCGGGGGGAACAGATACGCAGTATTTT.

The CDR3 reads CASRDFYGYTF. In DNA form, the CDR3 reads TGTGCCAGCAGAGACTTTTATGGCTACACCTTC. The gene calls are TRBV27 and TRBJ1-2, with D unclear. Germline CDR1 and CDR2: MNHEY and SMNVEV (reference sequence). Between the trimmed V and J ends, which lost 6 bases and 5 bases, there was a span of 7 bases. The CDR3 is 11 residues long.

The chain couples TRBV20-1 to TRBJ2-1; tentatively, D is TRBD2 (5 bases). Trimming shortened V by 2 bases and J by 7 bases, and 9 bases separated the two germline ends. The CDR3 contains 12 residues. Looked up from germline, CDR1 is DFQATT and CDR2 is SNEGSKA (reference sequence). The CDR3: CSARFTGNEQFF. The DNA for the CDR3 is TGCAGTGCTAGATTTACGGGGAATGAGCAGTTCTTC.

As regards this clonotype: A much larger clone sits a single nucleotide away, making a read error possible. V is TRBV4-1 and J is TRBJ2-7; D unclear. Per the germline V gene, CDR1 is MGHRA and CDR2 is YSYEKL. The germline V and J ends were trimmed by 4 bases and 3 bases, with 16 bases remaining between them. The CDR3 runs 15 residues. DNA for the CDR3: TGCGCCAGCAGCCCGCTTGTGGAATCGGGCTACGAGCAGTACTTC. It is translated as CASSPLVESGYEQYF.

This rearrangement joins TRBV10-3 to TRBJ2-2; D perhaps matches TRBD1 (6 bases). V lost 10 bases to trimming and J lost 3 bases, with 21 bases between them. Germline values: CDR1 ENHRY, CDR2 SYGVKD. This CDR3 is built from 16 residues. The CDR3 DNA follows: TGTGCCACCTCGGGTTCGACAGGACGACACACCGGGGAGCTGTTTTTT. Protein sequence: CATSGSTGRHTGELFF.

This clonotype came up a few times. This chain uses TRBV20-1 with TRBJ2-2; 7 bases map to TRBD1. The CDR3 is 15 amino acids. The germline CDR1 and CDR2 sequences are DFQATT and SNEGSKA (reference sequence). The V segment lost 6 bases and the J segment 1 base; nucleotides outside the gene matches: 8. In DNA form, the CDR3 reads TGCAGTGCGCCAAACAGGGGACGGAACACCGGGGAGCTGTTTTTT. Amino acids: CSAPNRGRNTGELFF.

This clonotype was observed at least ten times. The chain has TRBV11-2 and TRBJ2-2, with D maybe TRBD1 (6 bases). CDR1 and CDR2 from the germline V gene are SGHAT and FQNNGV. V lost 5 bases, J lost 4 bases, and 14 bases lay in between. The CDR3 extends over 15 amino acids. CDR3 amino acids: CASSLFLGGTGELFF. Here the CDR3 DNA reads TGTGCCAGCAGCCTCTTTCTAGGGGGCACCGGGGAGCTGTTTTTT.

This clonotype has at least ten counts. The chain carries TRBV18 and TRBJ1-5; 8 bases align to TRBD1. The CDR3 length is 17 residues. V was pared by 2 bases and J by 7 bases, with 13 bases of the junction left unmatched. Germline-derived CDR1 and CDR2 are KGHSH and LQKENI. The CDR3 DNA is TGTGCCAGCTCACCAACCCCCCTGACAGGGGAAGGGCAGCCCCAGCATTTT. The encoded protein is CASSPTPLTGEGQPQHF.